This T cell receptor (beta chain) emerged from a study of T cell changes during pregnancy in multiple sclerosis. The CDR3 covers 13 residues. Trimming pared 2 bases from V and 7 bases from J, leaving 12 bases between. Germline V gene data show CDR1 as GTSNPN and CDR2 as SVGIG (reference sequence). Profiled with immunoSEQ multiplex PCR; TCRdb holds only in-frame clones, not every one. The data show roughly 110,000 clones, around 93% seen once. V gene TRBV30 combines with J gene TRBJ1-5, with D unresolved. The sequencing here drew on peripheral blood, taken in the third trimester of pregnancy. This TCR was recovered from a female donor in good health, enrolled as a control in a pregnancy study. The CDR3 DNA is TGTGCCTGGAGTTCAACAAGGAGCCAGCCCCAGCATTTT. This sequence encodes CAWSSTRSQPQHF.